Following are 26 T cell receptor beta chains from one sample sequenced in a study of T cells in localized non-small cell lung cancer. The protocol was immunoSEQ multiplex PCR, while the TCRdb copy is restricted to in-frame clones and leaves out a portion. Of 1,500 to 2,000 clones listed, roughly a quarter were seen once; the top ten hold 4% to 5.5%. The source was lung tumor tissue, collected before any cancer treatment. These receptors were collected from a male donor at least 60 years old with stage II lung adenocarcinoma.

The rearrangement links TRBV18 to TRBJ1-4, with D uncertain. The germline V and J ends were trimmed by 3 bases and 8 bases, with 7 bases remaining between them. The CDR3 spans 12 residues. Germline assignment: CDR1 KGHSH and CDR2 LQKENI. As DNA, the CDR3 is TGTGCCAGCTCACCGGCGGGGGAAAAACTGTTTTTT. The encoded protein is CASSPAGEKLFF. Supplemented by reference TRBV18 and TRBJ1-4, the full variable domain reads NAGVMQNPRHLVRRRGQEARLRCSPMKGHSHVYWYRQLPEEGLKFMVYLQKENIIDESGMPKERFSAEFPKEGPSILRIQQVVRGDSAAYFCASSPAGEKLFFGSGTQLSVL.

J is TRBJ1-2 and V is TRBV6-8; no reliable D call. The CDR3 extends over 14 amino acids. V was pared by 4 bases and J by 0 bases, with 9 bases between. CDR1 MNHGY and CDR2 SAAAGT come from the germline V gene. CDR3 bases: TGTGCCAGCAGTTGGGCCATCCCTAACTATGGCTACACCTTC. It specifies CASSWAIPNYGYTF.

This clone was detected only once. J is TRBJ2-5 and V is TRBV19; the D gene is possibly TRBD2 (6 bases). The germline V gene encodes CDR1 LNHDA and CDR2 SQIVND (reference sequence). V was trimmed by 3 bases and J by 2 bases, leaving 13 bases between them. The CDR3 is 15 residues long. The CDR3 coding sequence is TGTGCCAGTAGTATGGGGACTTTCCCTCAAGAGACCCAGTACTTC. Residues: CASSMGTFPQETQYF. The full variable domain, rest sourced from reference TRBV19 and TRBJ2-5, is DGGITQSPKYLFRKEGQNVTLSCEQNLNHDAMYWYRQDPGQGLRLIYYSQIVNDFQKGDIAEGYSVSREKKESFPLTVTSAQKNPTAFYLCASSMGTFPQETQYFGPGTRLLVL.

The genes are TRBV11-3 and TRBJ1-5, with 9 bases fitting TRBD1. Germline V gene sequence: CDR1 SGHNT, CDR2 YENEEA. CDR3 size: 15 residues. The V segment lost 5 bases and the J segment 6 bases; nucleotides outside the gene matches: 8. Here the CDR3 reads CASSKNRGPSQPQHF. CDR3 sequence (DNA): TGTGCCAGCAGCAAAAACAGGGGGCCCAGTCAGCCCCAGCATTTT.

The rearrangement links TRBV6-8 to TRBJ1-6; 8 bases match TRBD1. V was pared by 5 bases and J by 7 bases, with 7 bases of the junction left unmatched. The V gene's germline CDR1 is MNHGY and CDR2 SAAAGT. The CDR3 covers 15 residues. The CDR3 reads CASSLRTGRNSPLHF. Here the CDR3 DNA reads TGTGCCAGCAGTCTCCGGACAGGGCGGAATTCACCCCTCCACTTT.

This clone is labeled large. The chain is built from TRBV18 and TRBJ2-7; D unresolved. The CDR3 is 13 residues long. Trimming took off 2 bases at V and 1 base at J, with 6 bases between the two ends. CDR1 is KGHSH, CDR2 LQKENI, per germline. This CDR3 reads CASSPGGSYEQYF. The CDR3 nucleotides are TGTGCCAGCTCACCAGGCGGATCCTACGAGCAGTACTTC. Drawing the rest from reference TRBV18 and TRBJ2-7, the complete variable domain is NAGVMQNPRHLVRRRGQEARLRCSPMKGHSHVYWYRQLPEEGLKFMVYLQKENIIDESGMPKERFSAEFPKEGPSILRIQQVVRGDSAAYFCASSPGGSYEQYFGPGTRLTVT.

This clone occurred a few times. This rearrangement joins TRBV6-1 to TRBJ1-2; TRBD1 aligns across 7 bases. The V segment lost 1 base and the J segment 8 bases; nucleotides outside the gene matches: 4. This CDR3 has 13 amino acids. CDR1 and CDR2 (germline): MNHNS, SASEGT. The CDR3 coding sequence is TGTGCCAGCAGTGAAGGCACAGGGGCCGGCTACACCTTC. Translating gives CASSEGTGAGYTF.

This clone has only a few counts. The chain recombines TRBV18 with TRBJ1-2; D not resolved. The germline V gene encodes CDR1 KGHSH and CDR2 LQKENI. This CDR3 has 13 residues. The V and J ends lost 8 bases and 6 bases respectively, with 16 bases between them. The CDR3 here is CASTRAKVDGYTF. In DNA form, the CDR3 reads TGTGCCAGCACCCGGGCCAAAGTGGATGGCTACACCTTC.

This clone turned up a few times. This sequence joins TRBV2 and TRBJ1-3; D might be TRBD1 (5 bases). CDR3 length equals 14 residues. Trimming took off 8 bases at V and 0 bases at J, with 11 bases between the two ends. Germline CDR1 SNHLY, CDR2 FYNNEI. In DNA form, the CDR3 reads TGTGCCAGCTTTCTGGGGGGCTCTGGAAACACCATATATTTT. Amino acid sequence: CASFLGGSGNTIYF.

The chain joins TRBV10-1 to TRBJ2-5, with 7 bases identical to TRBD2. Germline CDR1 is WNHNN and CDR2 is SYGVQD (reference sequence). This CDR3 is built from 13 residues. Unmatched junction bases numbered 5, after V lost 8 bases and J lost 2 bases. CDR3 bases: TGCGCCAGCTCGCGGGGGACTCAAGAGACCCAGTACTTC. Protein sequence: CASSRGTQETQYF.

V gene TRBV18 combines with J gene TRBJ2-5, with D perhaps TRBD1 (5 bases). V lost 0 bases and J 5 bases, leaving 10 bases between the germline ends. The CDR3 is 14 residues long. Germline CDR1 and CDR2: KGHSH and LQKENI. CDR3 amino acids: CASSPPTDSETQYF. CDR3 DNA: TGTGCCAGCTCACCACCGACAGACTCCGAGACCCAGTACTTC.

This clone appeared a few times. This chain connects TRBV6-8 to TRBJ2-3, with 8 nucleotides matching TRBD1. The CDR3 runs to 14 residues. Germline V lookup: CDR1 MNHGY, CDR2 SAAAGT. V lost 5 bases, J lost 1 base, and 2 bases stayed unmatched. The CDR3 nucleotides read TGTGCCAGCAGTAGACAGGGGCGCACAGATACGCAGTATTTT. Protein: CASSRQGRTDTQYF.

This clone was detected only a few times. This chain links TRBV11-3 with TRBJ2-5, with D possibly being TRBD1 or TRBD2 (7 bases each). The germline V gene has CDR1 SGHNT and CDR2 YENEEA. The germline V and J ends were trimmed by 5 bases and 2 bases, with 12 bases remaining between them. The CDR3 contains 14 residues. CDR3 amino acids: CASSPQGGQETQYF. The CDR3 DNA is TGTGCCAGCAGCCCCCAGGGGGGGCAAGAGACCCAGTACTTC.

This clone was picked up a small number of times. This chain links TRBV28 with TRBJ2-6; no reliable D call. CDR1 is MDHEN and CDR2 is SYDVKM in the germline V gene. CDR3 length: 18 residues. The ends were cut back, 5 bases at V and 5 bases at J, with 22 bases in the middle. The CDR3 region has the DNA TGTGCCAGCAGTAAGTGCTACTTGACACAAAGTCGGGCCAACGTCCTGACTTTC. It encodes CASSKCYLTQSRANVLTF.

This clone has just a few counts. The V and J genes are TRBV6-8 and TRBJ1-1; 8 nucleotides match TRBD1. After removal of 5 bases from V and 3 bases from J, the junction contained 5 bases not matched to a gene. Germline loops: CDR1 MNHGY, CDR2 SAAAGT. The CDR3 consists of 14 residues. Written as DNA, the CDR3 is TGTGCCAGCAGTACAGACAGGGGATACACTGAAGCTTTCTTT. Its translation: CASSTDRGYTEAFF.

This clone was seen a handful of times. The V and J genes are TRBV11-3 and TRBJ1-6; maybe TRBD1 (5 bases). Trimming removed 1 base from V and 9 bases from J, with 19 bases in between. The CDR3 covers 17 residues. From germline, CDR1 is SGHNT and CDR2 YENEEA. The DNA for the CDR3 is TGTGCCAGCAGCTTAGTCCCGCTGTTAGGGGAAGGTTCACCCCTCCACTTT. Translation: CASSLVPLLGEGSPLHF.

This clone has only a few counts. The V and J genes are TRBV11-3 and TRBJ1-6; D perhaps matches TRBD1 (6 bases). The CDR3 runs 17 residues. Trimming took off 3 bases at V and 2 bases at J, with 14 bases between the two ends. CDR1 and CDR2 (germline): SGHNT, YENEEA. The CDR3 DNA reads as TGTGCCAGCAGCTTGGATAGGGGGAGTCCCTATAATTCACCCCTCCACTTT. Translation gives CASSLDRGSPYNSPLHF.

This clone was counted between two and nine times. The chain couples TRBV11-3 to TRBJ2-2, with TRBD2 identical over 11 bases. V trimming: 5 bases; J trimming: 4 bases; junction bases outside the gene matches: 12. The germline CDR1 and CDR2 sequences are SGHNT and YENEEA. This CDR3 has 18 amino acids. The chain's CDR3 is CASSQHSSSGGPTGELFF. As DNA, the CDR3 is TGTGCCAGCAGCCAACATTCTTCTAGCGGGGGGCCCACCGGGGAGCTGTTTTTT.

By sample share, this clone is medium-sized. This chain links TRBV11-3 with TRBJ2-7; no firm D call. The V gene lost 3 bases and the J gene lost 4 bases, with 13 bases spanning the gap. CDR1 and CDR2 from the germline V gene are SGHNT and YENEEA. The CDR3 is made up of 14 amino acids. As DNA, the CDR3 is TGTGCCAGCAGCTTGTCTGAGACAAATTACGAGCAGTACGTC. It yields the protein CASSLSETNYEQYV.

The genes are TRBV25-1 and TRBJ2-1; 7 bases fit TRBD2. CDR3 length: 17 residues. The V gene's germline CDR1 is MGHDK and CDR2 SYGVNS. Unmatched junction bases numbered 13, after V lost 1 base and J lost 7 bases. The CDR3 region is CASSEWNGGGAANEQFF. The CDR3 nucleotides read TGTGCCAGCAGTGAATGGAATGGCGGGGGAGCCGCGAATGAGCAGTTCTTC.

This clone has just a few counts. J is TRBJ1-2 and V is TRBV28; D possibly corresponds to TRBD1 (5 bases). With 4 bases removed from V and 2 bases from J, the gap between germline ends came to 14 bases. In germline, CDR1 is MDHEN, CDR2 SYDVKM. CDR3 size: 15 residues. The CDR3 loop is CASSSPGDGNYGYTF. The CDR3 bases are TGTGCCAGCAGTTCGCCCGGGGACGGAAACTATGGCTACACCTTC.

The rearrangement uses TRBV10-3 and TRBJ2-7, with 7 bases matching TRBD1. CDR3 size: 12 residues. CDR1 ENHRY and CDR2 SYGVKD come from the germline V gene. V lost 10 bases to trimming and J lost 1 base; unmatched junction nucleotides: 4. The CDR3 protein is CATTGDSYEQYF. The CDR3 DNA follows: TGTGCCACCACAGGGGATTCCTACGAGCAGTACTTC.

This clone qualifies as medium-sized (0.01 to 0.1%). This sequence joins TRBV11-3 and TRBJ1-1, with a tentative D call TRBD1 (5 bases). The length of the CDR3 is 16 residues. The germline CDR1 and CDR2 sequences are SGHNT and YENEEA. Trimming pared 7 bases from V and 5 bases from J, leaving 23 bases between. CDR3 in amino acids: CASNLAPTVPGTEAFF. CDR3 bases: TGTGCCAGCAACCTCGCCCCTACAGTCCCAGGGACTGAAGCTTTCTTT.

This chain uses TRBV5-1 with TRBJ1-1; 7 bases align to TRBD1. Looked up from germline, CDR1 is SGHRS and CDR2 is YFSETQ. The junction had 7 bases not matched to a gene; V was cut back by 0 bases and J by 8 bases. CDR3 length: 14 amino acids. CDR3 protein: CASSLARGDQEAFF. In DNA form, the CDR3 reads TGCGCCAGCAGCTTGGCCAGGGGGGACCAAGAAGCTTTCTTT.

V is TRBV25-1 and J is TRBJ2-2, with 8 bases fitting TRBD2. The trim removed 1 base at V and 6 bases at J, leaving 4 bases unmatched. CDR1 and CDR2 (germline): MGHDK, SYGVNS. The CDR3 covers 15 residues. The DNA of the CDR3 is TGTGCCAGCAGTGAATTCGGCGGGGGGCCCGGGGAGCTGTTTTTT. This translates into CASSEFGGGPGELFF.

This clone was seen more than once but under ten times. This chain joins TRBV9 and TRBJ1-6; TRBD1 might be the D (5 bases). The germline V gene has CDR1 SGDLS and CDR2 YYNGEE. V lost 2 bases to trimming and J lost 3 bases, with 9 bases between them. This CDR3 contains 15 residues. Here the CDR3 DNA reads TGTGCCAGCAGCGTTGGGCAGGGCTATAATTCACCCCTCCACTTT. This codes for CASSVGQGYNSPLHF.